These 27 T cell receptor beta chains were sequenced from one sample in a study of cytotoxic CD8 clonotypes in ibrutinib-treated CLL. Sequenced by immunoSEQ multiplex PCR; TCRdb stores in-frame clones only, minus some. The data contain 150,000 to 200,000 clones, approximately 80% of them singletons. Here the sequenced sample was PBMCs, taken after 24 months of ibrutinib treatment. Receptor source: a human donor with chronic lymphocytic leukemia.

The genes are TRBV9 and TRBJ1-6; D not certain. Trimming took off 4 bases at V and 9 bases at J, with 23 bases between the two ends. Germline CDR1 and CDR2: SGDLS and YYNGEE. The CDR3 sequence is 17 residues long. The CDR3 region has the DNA TGTGCCAGCAGCTCTCGCCCCCAGCCGGACTCAGGTTCACCCCTCCACTTT. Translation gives CASSSRPQPDSGSPLHF. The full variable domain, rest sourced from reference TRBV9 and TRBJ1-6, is DSGVTQTPKHLITATGQRVTLRCSPRSGDLSVYWYQQSLDQGLQFLIQYYNGEERAKGNILERFSAQQFPDLHSELNLSSLELGDSALYFCASSSRPQPDSGSPLHFGNGTRLTVT.

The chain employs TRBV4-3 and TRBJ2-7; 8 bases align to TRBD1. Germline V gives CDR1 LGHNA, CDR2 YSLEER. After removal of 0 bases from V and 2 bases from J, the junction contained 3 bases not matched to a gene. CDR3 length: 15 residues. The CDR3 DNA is TGCGCCAGCAGCCAAGAAAGGGACAGGACCTACGAGCAGTACTTC. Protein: CASSQERDRTYEQYF.

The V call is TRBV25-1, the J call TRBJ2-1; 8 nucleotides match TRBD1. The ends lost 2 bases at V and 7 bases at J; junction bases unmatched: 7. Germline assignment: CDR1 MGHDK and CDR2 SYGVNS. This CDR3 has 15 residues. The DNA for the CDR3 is TGTGCCAGCAGTGAAATATTGGACAGGGTGAATGAGCAGTTCTTC. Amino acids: CASSEILDRVNEQFF. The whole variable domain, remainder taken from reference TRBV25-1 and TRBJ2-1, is EADIYQTPRYLVIGTGKKITLECSQTMGHDKMYWYQQDPGMELHLIHYSYGVNSTEKGDLSSESTVSRIRTEHFPLTLESARPSHTSQYLCASSEILDRVNEQFFGPGTRLTVL.

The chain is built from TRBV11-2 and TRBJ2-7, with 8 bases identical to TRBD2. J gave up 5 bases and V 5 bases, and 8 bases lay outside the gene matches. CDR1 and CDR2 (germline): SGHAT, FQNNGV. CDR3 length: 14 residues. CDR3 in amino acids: CASSPWTSLHEQYF. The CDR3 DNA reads TGTGCCAGCAGCCCATGGACTAGCCTCCACGAGCAGTACTTC.

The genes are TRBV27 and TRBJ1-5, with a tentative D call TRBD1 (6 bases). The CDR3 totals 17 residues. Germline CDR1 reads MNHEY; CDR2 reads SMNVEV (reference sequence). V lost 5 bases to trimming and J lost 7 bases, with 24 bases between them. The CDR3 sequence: CASSEVWGGVETQPQHF. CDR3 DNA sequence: TGTGCCAGCAGTGAAGTTTGGGGGGGCGTTGAGACGCAGCCCCAGCATTTT.

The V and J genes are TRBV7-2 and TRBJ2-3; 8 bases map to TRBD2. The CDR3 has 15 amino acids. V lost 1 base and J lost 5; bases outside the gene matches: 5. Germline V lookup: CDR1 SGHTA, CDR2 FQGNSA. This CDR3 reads CASSLGRGGLDTQYF. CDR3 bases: TGTGCCAGCAGCTTAGGCCGGGGGGGGCTAGATACGCAGTATTTT.

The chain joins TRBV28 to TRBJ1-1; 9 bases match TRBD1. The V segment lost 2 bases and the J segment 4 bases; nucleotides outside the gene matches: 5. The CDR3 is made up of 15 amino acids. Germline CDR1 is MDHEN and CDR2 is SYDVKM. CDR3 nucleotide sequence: TGTGCCAGCAGTTTAGGTGGGACAGGGAGCACTGAAGCTTTCTTT. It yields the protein CASSLGGTGSTEAFF.

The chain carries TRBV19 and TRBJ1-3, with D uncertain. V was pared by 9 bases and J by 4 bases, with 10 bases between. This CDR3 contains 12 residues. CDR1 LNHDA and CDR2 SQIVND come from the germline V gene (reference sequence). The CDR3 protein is CASLAVGNTIYF. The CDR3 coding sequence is TGTGCCAGCCTCGCGGTGGGAAACACCATATATTTT.

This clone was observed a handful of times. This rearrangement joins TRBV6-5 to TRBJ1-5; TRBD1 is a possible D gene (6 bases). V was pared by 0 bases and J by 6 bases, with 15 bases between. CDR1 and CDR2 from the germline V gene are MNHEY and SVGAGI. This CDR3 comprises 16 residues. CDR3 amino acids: CASSYSYAGGGQPQHF. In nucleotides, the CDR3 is TGTGCCAGCAGTTACTCTTACGCGGGGGGCGGTCAGCCCCAGCATTTT.

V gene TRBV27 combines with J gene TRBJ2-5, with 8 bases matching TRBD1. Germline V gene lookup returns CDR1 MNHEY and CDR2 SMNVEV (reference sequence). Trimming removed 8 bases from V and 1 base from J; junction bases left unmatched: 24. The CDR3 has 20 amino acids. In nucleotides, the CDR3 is TGTGCCAGCTGTCGACCCCCGGACAGGGCAAACGACGGGGTCCAAGAGACCCAGTACTTC. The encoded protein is CASCRPPDRANDGVQETQYF.

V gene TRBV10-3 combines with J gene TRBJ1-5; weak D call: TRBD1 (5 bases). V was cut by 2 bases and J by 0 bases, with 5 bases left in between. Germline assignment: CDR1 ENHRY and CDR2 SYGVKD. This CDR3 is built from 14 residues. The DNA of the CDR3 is TGTGCCATCAGTGAGGGGGGTAGCAATCAGCCCCAGCATTTT. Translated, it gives CAISEGGSNQPQHF.

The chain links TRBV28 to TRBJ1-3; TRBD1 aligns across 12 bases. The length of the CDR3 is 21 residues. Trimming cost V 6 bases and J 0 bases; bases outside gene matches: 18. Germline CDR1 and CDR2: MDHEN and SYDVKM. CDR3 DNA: TGTGCCAGCAGCTTTCGGTACCGGGACAGGGGGCCCAAGGGCTCTGGAAACACCATATATTTT. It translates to CASSFRYRDRGPKGSGNTIYF.

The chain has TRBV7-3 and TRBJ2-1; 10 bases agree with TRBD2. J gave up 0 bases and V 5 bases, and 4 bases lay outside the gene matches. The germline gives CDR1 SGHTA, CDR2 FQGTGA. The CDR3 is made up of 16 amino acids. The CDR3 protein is CASSKLAGSSYNEQFF. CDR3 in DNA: TGTGCCAGCAGCAAACTAGCGGGGAGCTCCTACAATGAGCAGTTCTTC.

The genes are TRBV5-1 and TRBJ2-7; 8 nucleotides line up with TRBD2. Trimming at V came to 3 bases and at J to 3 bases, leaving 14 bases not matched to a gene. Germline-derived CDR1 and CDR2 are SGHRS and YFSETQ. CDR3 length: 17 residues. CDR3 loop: CASSWSGGPRIYYEQYF. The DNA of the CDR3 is TGCGCCAGCAGCTGGAGCGGGGGCCCGAGAATTTACTACGAGCAGTACTTC.

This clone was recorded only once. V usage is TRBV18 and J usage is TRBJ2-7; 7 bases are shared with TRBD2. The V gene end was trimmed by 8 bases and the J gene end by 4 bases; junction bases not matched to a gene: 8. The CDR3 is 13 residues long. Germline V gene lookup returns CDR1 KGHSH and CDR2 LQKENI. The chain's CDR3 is CASTRDYRYEQYF. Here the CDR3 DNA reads TGTGCCAGCACCCGGGACTATCGGTACGAGCAGTACTTC.

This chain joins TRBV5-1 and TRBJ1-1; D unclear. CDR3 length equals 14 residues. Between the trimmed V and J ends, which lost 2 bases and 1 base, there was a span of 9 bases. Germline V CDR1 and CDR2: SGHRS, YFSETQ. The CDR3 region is CASSLGDGNTEAFF. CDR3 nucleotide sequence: TGCGCCAGCAGCTTAGGAGATGGGAACACTGAAGCTTTCTTT.

This CDR3 reads CASSLTPDLGAQYF. CDR3 DNA: TGTGCCAGCAGCTTGACACCCGACCTTGGGGCCCAGTACTTC. This sequence joins TRBV5-4 and TRBJ2-5; D not certain. Germline-derived CDR1 and CDR2 are SGHNT and YYREEE (reference sequence). The V gene lost 1 base and the J gene lost 9 bases, with 16 bases spanning the gap. This CDR3 region has 14 residues.

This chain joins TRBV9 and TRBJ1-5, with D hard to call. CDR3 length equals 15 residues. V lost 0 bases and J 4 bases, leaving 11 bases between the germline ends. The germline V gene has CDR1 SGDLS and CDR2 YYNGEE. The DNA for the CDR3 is TGTGCCAGCAGCGTAGAGGGATTCGGGAATCAGCCCCAGCATTTT. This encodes CASSVEGFGNQPQHF.

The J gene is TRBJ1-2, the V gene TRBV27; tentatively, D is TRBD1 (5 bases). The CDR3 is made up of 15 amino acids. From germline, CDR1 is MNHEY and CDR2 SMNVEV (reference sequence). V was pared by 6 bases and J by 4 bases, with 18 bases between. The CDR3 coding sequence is TGTGCCAGCAGCCGGTCTCTCGGGGGAATCTATGGCTACACCTTC. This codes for CASSRSLGGIYGYTF.

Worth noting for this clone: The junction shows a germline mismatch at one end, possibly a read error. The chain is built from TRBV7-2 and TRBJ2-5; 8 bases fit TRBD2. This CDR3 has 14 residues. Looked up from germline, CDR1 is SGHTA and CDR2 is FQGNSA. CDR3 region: CASSVAGWRETQYF. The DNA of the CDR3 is TGTGCCAGCAGCGTAGCGGGATGGCGGGAGACCCAGTACTTC.

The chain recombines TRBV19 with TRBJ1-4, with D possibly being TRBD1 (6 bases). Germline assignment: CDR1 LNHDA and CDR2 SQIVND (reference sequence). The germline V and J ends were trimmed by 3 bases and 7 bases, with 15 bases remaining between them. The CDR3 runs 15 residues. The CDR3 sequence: CASSIPQGAVEKLFF. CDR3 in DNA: TGTGCCAGTAGTATCCCACAGGGAGCGGTTGAAAAACTGTTTTTT.

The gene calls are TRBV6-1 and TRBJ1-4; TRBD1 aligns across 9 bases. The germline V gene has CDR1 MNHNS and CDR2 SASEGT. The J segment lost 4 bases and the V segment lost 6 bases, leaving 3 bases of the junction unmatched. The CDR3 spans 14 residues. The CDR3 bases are TGTGCCAGCAGGGGGACAGGGCTTAATGAAAAACTGTTTTTT. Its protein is CASRGTGLNEKLFF.

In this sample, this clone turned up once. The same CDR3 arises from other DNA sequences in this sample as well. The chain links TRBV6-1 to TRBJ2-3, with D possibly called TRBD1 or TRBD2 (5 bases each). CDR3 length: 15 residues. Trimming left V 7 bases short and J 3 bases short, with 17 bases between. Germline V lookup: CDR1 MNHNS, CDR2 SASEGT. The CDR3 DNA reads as TGTGCCAGCATTCCCACAGGACTGGGGACAGATACGCAGTATTTT. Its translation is CASIPTGLGTDTQYF.

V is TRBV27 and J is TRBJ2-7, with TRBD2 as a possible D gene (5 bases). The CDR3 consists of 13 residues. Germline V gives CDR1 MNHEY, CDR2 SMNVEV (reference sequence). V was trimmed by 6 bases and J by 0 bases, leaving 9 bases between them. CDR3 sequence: CASRSSGSYEQYF. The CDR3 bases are TGTGCCAGCAGATCCAGCGGCTCCTACGAGCAGTACTTC.

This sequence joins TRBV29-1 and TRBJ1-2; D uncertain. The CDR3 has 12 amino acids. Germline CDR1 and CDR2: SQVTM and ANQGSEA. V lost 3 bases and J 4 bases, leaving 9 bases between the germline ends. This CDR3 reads CSVEGRIYGYTF. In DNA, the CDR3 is TGCAGCGTTGAGGGCAGGATCTATGGCTACACCTTC.

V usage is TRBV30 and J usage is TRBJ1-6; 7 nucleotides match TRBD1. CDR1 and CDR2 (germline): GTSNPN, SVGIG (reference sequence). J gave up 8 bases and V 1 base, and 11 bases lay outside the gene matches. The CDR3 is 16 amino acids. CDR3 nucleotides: TGTGCCTGGAGTGCGACAGGGATACCCCGGGATTCACCCCTCCACTTT. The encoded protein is CAWSATGIPRDSPLHF.

The CDR3 loop reads CASSPHRDRINTGELFF. CDR3 sequence (DNA): TGCGCCAGCAGCCCGCACCGGGACAGGATTAACACCGGGGAGCTGTTTTTT. The chain employs TRBV5-1 and TRBJ2-2; 8 bases align to TRBD1. The length of the CDR3 is 17 residues. The J segment lost 2 bases and the V segment lost 4 bases, leaving 10 bases of the junction unmatched. Germline CDR1 is SGHRS and CDR2 is YFSETQ. Full variable domain (outside the CDR3, taken from reference TRBV5-1 and TRBJ2-2): KAGVTQTPRYLIKTRGQQVTLSCSPISGHRSVSWYQQTPGQGLQFLFEYFSETQRNKGNFPGRFSGRQFSNSRSEMNVSTLELGDSALYLCASSPHRDRINTGELFFGEGSRLTVL.